Following are 30 T cell receptor beta chains from one sample sequenced in a study of blood T cell repertoires in COVID-19 (dated by TCRdb to 2020 to 2022). The library came from the immunoSEQ multiplex PCR assay. TCRdb stores this immuneACCESS table with in-frame sequences only. Part of the clones is absent; in the studies checked, under half of the shortfall reflects unresolved V genes, and no reason is known for the rest. This sample gives a few hundred thousand clones in total; about 85% of them show up just once. The ten largest clonotypes hold 0.85% to 0.9% of the sample. The sequenced sample was peripheral blood. The receptors derive from a human donor with COVID-19, enrolled during active disease. The donor label of this sample is uncertain.

The rearrangement links TRBV9 to TRBJ2-7, with TRBD2 as a possible D gene (6 bases). The CDR3 extends over 15 amino acids. V shed 3 bases and J shed 0 bases, with 13 bases lying between them. The germline V gene has CDR1 SGDLS and CDR2 YYNGEE. Written as DNA, the CDR3 is TGTGCCAGCAGCGCCGGAGCGGGCCTCTCCTACGAGCAGTACTTC. It codes for CASSAGAGLSYEQYF.

V usage is TRBV6-2 or TRBV6-3 and J usage is TRBJ1-1; D perhaps matches TRBD1 (5 bases). This CDR3 has 15 amino acids. The V and J ends lost 2 bases and 5 bases respectively, with 15 bases between them. Germline-derived CDR1 and CDR2 are MNHEY and SVGEGT. The CDR3 sequence: CASSYPDMVWTEAFF. In DNA form, the CDR3 reads TGTGCCAGCAGTTACCCGGACATGGTCTGGACTGAAGCTTTCTTT.

The chain carries TRBV15 and TRBJ1-6, with a weak D call TRBD1 (6 bases). Germline V gene sequence: CDR1 LNHNV, CDR2 YYDKDF (reference sequence). The CDR3 totals 15 residues. V was clipped by 3 bases and J by 7 bases, with 13 bases between them. CDR3 sequence (DNA): TGTGCCACCAGCAGCACAGGGATTCGAAATTCACCCCTCCACTTT. Translation: CATSSTGIRNSPLHF.

The CDR3 spells CASSSRQGRGEKLFF. CDR3 nucleotide sequence: TGTGCCAGCAGTTCCCGACAGGGGAGAGGGGAAAAACTGTTTTTT. The chain combines TRBV28 with TRBJ1-4; 8 positions agree with TRBD1. The V gene end was trimmed by 4 bases and the J gene end by 8 bases; junction bases not matched to a gene: 9. The CDR3 contains 15 residues. Germline CDR1 MDHEN, CDR2 SYDVKM. The variable domain in full, with the rest retrieved from reference TRBV28 and TRBJ1-4, is DVKVTQSSRYLVKRTGEKVFLECVQDMDHENMFWYRQDPGLGLRLIYFSYDVKMKEKGDIPEGYSVSREKKERFSLILESASTNQTSMYLCASSSRQGRGEKLFFGSGTQLSVL.

This clone came up a few times. The CDR3 loop reads CASSQMRGNQPQHF. DNA for the CDR3: TGCGCCAGCAGCCAAATGAGGGGCAATCAGCCCCAGCATTTT. This chain links TRBV4-3 with TRBJ1-5; D gene unclear. The CDR3 sequence is 14 residues long. Germline assignment: CDR1 LGHNA and CDR2 YSLEER. V was pared by 2 bases and J by 2 bases, with 7 bases between.

The chain is built from TRBV4-2 and TRBJ2-1, with D perhaps matching TRBD2 (6 bases). The CDR3 consists of 17 residues. With 0 bases removed from V and 2 bases from J, the gap between germline ends came to 14 bases. Germline loops: CDR1 LGHNA, CDR2 YNFKEQ. The CDR3 nucleotides read TGTGCCAGCAGCCAAGACCCCACCTCGGGGGCCTACAATGAGCAGTTCTTC. Its translation is CASSQDPTSGAYNEQFF.

This clone was counted a few times. V and J are TRBV3-1 (or the pseudogene TRBV3-2) and TRBJ1-5; TRBD1 is a possible D gene (5 bases). The V gene's germline CDR1 is LGHDT and CDR2 YNNKEL (reference sequence). Trimming shortened V by 5 bases and J by 9 bases, and 11 bases separated the two germline ends. The CDR3 has 12 residues. CDR3 region: CASSTAQGPQHF. In DNA form, the CDR3 reads TGTGCCAGCAGCACTGCCCAGGGGCCCCAGCATTTT.

This chain joins TRBV18 and TRBJ2-7; tentatively, D is TRBD1 (6 bases). The CDR3 is made up of 20 amino acids. Germline CDR1 KGHSH, CDR2 LQKENI. The V gene lost 4 bases and the J gene lost 1 base, with 29 bases spanning the gap. CDR3 sequence reads: CASSLRQVGGFGPSSYEQYF. In DNA, the CDR3 is TGTGCCAGCTCACTACGACAGGTTGGGGGATTTGGTCCATCTTCCTACGAGCAGTACTTC. The full variable domain, its missing parts supplied by reference TRBV18 and TRBJ2-7, is NAGVMQNPRHLVRRRGQEARLRCSPMKGHSHVYWYRQLPEEGLKFMVYLQKENIIDESGMPKERFSAEFPKEGPSILRIQQVVRGDSAAYFCASSLRQVGGFGPSSYEQYFGPGTRLTVT.

V gene TRBV27 combines with J gene TRBJ2-3; tentatively, D is TRBD1 (5 bases). Between the trimmed V and J ends, which lost 2 bases and 3 bases, there was a span of 6 bases. The CDR3 loop spans 13 amino acids. CDR1 and CDR2 from the germline V gene are MNHEY and SMNVEV (reference sequence). This CDR3 is CASSLAGTDTQYF. The CDR3 coding sequence is TGTGCCAGCAGTTTAGCAGGGACAGATACGCAGTATTTT.

This clone was counted a single time. The J gene is TRBJ1-2, the V gene TRBV2; TRBD1 agrees at 7 bases. The CDR3 sequence is 16 residues long. Germline lookup yields CDR1 SNHLY and CDR2 FYNNEI. V was clipped by 1 base and J by 2 bases; unmatched bases: 7. As DNA, the CDR3 is TGTGCCAGCAGTGAAGAGACAGGGTGGTCCAACTATGGCTACACCTTC. Translated, it gives CASSEETGWSNYGYTF.

V gene TRBV7-2 combines with J gene TRBJ2-3, with 9 bases matching TRBD2. In germline, CDR1 is SGHTA, CDR2 FQGNSA. With 1 base clipped from V and 6 bases from J, the junction kept 8 bases outside the gene matches. The CDR3 covers 16 residues. CDR3 region: CASSLGRAAGGDTQYF. The CDR3 DNA sequence: TGTGCCAGCAGCTTAGGGAGGGCGGCGGGAGGGGATACGCAGTATTTT.

The CDR3 DNA sequence: TGTGCCAGCAGTTCCCCGGGGGGGATTCAGCCCCAGCATTTT. Translated: CASSSPGGIQPQHF. V and J are TRBV28 and TRBJ1-5; TRBD1 might be the D (5 bases). CDR3 length: 14 residues. Germline assignment: CDR1 MDHEN and CDR2 SYDVKM. The ends were cut back, 4 bases at V and 6 bases at J, with 13 bases in the middle. The variable domain in full, with the rest retrieved from reference TRBV28 and TRBJ1-5, is DVKVTQSSRYLVKRTGEKVFLECVQDMDHENMFWYRQDPGLGLRLIYFSYDVKMKEKGDIPEGYSVSREKKERFSLILESASTNQTSMYLCASSSPGGIQPQHFGDGTRLSIL.

The rearrangement uses TRBV19 and TRBJ1-4; TRBD1 aligns across 7 bases. This CDR3 comprises 17 residues. After removal of 5 bases from V and 6 bases from J, the junction contained 15 bases not matched to a gene. Looked up from germline, CDR1 is LNHDA and CDR2 is SQIVND (reference sequence). Written as DNA, the CDR3 is TGTGCCAGTAGTGGAGCGACAAGGGGGCGAATTGATGAAAAACTGTTTTTT. Its translation: CASSGATRGRIDEKLFF.

The J gene is TRBJ1-1, the V gene TRBV6-5; D unclear. Between the trimmed V and J ends, which lost 2 bases and 0 bases, there was a span of 10 bases. This CDR3 comprises 15 residues. Germline V gene sequence: CDR1 MNHEY, CDR2 SVGAGI. This chain's CDR3 is CASSYKRILNTEAFF. The CDR3 nucleotides are TGTGCCAGCAGTTACAAGCGTATCTTGAACACTGAAGCTTTCTTT.

The chain uses TRBV19 and TRBJ2-1; TRBD2 agrees at 10 bases. V was clipped by 6 bases and J by 8 bases; unmatched bases: 10. The CDR3 is 15 amino acids. Germline V gives CDR1 LNHDA, CDR2 SQIVND (reference sequence). The CDR3 DNA is TGTGCCAGTAGCAGGGCGACTAGCGGGCTCTATGAGCAGTTCTTC. Its protein product is CASSRATSGLYEQFF.

V usage is TRBV2 and J usage is TRBJ2-5, with 7 bases aligning to TRBD1. CDR1 is SNHLY, CDR2 FYNNEI, per germline. The CDR3 spans 15 residues. With 1 base clipped from V and 4 bases from J, the junction kept 6 bases outside the gene matches. CDR3 nucleotides: TGTGCCAGCAGTGAAGGCCCGGCAGGGGGAGAGACCCAGTACTTC. This translates into CASSEGPAGGETQYF.

This sequence joins TRBV28 and TRBJ2-1, with TRBD2 matching over 10 bases. CDR1 and CDR2 (germline): MDHEN, SYDVKM. There are 16 residues in the CDR3. Trimming cost V 10 bases and J 5 bases; bases outside gene matches: 14. CDR3 loop: CATEGSWTSGNNEQFF. The CDR3 region has the DNA TGTGCCACCGAGGGGTCGTGGACTAGCGGAAACAATGAGCAGTTCTTC.

V and J are TRBV15 and TRBJ2-1; no firm D call. The length of the CDR3 is 13 residues. The V gene lost 3 bases and the J gene lost 7 bases, with 10 bases spanning the gap. Germline loops: CDR1 LNHNV, CDR2 YYDKDF (reference sequence). The CDR3 is CATSSGYRNEQFF. The CDR3 DNA follows: TGTGCCACCAGCAGCGGGTATAGGAATGAGCAGTTCTTC.

V is TRBV5-4 and J is TRBJ1-3; D unresolved. The CDR3 is 15 residues long. V was clipped by 0 bases and J by 0 bases, with 7 bases between them. CDR1 SGHNT and CDR2 YYREEE come from the germline V gene (reference sequence). The CDR3 DNA reads as TGTGCCAGCAGCTTGGACCGGTCCTCTGGAAACACCATATATTTT. Translation gives CASSLDRSSGNTIYF.

This clone occurred once. The chain links TRBV4-1 to TRBJ2-2; 8 bases match TRBD1. Germline trimming cut 2 bases from V and 8 bases from J; bases unmatched to any gene: 10. This CDR3 is built from 16 residues. CDR1 is MGHRA, CDR2 YSYEKL, per germline. The CDR3: CASSQKTGGKGGELFF. CDR3 DNA sequence: TGCGCCAGCAGCCAAAAAACAGGGGGGAAGGGAGGGGAGCTGTTTTTT.

The chain links TRBV6-6 to TRBJ2-5; D unresolved. The CDR3 sequence is 11 residues long. Deletions cut 6 bases from V and 7 bases from J, with 9 bases between. The germline V gene has CDR1 MNHNY and CDR2 SVGAGI (reference sequence). The CDR3 nucleotides are TGTGCCAGCAGCTCCCGCGGGACCCAGTACTTC. This encodes CASSSRGTQYF.

The chain is built from TRBV5-1 and TRBJ2-3; maybe TRBD2 (6 bases). Trimming shortened V by 0 bases and J by 2 bases, and 13 bases separated the two germline ends. Germline V CDR1 and CDR2: SGHRS, YFSETQ. The CDR3 has 16 residues. The CDR3 here is CASSLAWEAFTDTQYF. DNA of the CDR3: TGCGCCAGCAGCTTGGCGTGGGAGGCCTTCACAGATACGCAGTATTTT.

This clone was observed a few times. The V gene is TRBV18, the J gene TRBJ2-1; 8 bases agree with TRBD1. The CDR3 length is 15 residues. Unmatched junction bases numbered 3, after V lost 3 bases and J lost 2 bases. Germline loops: CDR1 KGHSH, CDR2 LQKENI. In nucleotides, the CDR3 is TGTGCCAGCTCACCGGACAGGGTCACCTACAATGAGCAGTTCTTC. Translation: CASSPDRVTYNEQFF.

This clone has a handful of counts. The chain combines TRBV6-5 with TRBJ1-6; 7 nucleotides line up with TRBD1. After removal of 0 bases from V and 8 bases from J, the junction contained 4 bases not matched to a gene. The CDR3 runs 15 residues. Germline V gene sequence: CDR1 MNHEY, CDR2 SVGAGI. The CDR3 DNA follows: TGTGCCAGCAGTTACTCGTTTACAGGGGATTCACCCCTCCACTTT. Translation: CASSYSFTGDSPLHF.

The chain uses TRBV7-3 and TRBJ1-1; maybe TRBD1 (5 bases). The CDR3 length is 15 residues. V lost 4 bases and J 5 bases, leaving 17 bases between the germline ends. CDR1 and CDR2 from the germline V gene are SGHTA and FQGTGA. The CDR3, as DNA: TGTGCCAGCAGCTCCTACACAGGTTTCAAGACTGAAGCTTTCTTT. Translated: CASSSYTGFKTEAFF.

The chain employs TRBV28 and TRBJ2-7; D remains unclear. This CDR3 is 14 amino acids long. CDR1 is MDHEN, CDR2 SYDVKM, per germline. The ends were cut back, 8 bases at V and 3 bases at J, with 17 bases in the middle. The CDR3 DNA reads as TGTGCCAGCGGAGCTCCGACCGAGAACTACGAGCAGTACTTC. Its translation is CASGAPTENYEQYF.

This chain links TRBV19 with TRBJ1-2; D call uncertain. The CDR3 loop spans 14 amino acids. With 2 bases removed from V and 6 bases from J, the gap between germline ends came to 13 bases. Germline values: CDR1 LNHDA, CDR2 SQIVND (reference sequence). The CDR3 DNA reads as TGTGCCAGTAGTATATCGCAGCCCCGGGATGGCTACACCTTC. It codes for CASSISQPRDGYTF.

The table lists this clone with a few counts. The chain recombines TRBV4-3 with TRBJ1-5; TRBD1 agrees at 10 bases. J gave up 4 bases and V 9 bases, and 6 bases lay outside the gene matches. The CDR3 has 14 amino acids. CDR1 is LGHNA and CDR2 is YSLEER in the germline V gene. The CDR3 loop reads CASSRTGGNQPQHF. In DNA, the CDR3 is TGCGCCAGTTCCAGGACAGGGGGAAATCAGCCCCAGCATTTT.

The genes are TRBV4-3 and TRBJ2-5, with a possible D match to TRBD2 (7 bases). Germline V gene data show CDR1 as LGHNA and CDR2 as YSLEER. The V and J ends lost 1 base and 5 bases respectively, with 17 bases between them. This CDR3 comprises 16 residues. The CDR3 DNA reads TGCGCCAGCAGCCAAGTAGGGGGGGGCCTGGGTGAGACCCAGTACTTC. Its protein is CASSQVGGGLGETQYF.

This chain links TRBV18 with TRBJ2-2, with 8 bases lining up with TRBD1. CDR3 size: 17 residues. The V gene's germline CDR1 is KGHSH and CDR2 LQKENI. J lost 0 bases, V lost 5 bases, and 8 bases had no gene match. DNA of the CDR3: TGTGCCAGCTCAAGTTCGCCAGGGGGCGCGAACACCGGGGAGCTGTTTTTT. Its translation is CASSSSPGGANTGELFF.